The T cell receptor (beta chain) under discussion was sequenced for a study of regulatory T cells in long-lasting Graves disease. The CDR3 runs 15 residues. Germline V gene sequence: CDR1 SGHTA, CDR2 FQGTGA. This clonotype was picked up many times. At one end the junction does not follow the germline gene, possibly because of a read error. This sample's time point: newly diagnosed GD, antithyroid drugs for less than 3 months. PBMC-extracted RNA yielded the TCR library. Sequencing libraries for TCR beta were prepared with iRepertoire HTBI primers and Arm-PCR of CDR3 regions. TCRdb reanalysed the multiplex PCR reads using MiXCR and keeps one entry per CDR3 protein. The sample consists of around 250,000 distinct CDR3 sequences, more than 15% of them appearing once. The same data also contributed to another study, on T cells in Graves' hyperthyroidism and ophthalmopathy.

The sequence was obtained from a woman aged 30 to 39 with Graves disease. This rearrangement joins TRBV7-3 to TRBJ2-2; 8 bases agree with TRBD1. Sequences were derived from peripheral blood mononuclear cells (PBMCs), sampled at new diagnosis, from a patient treated with antithyroid drugs. The CDR3 sequence is CASSSPGQGTGELFF. CDR3 nucleotide sequence: TGTGCTAGCAGCTCCCCCGGACAGGGAACCGGGGAGCTGTTTTTT.